The rows below give T cell receptor beta chains drawn from one sample of a study of cytomegalovirus exposure and HLA in healthy donors. TCRdb's copy holds only in-frame clones and misses some; the assay was immunoSEQ multiplex PCR. The sample table sets out about 200,000 clones. Sequences were obtained from PBMCs. These receptors came from a girl aged 2 to 9 in good health and CMV-seropositive. The CDR3 runs from the conserved cysteine through the conserved F or W. Each record gives: V gene, D gene, J gene, CDR3 protein, CDR3 DNA. The D gene is left open where the match is weak.

V: TRBV11-2; D: -; J: TRBJ1-2; CDR3: CASSEFPHRENYGYTF; DNA: TGTGCCAGCAGCGAATTCCCGCACAGGGAGAACTATGGCTACACCTTC
V: TRBV7-8; D: -; J: TRBJ2-7; CDR3: CASSTGGFPYEQYF; DNA: TGTGCCAGCAGTACAGGCGGATTCCCCTACGAGCAGTACTTC
V: TRBV4-1; D: TRBD1; J: TRBJ2-7; CDR3: CASSQGGQGIFYEQYF; DNA: TGCGCCAGCAGCCAAGGCGGACAGGGCATTTTCTACGAGCAGTACTTC
V: TRBV4-1; D: TRBD2; J: TRBJ2-5; CDR3: CASSQGAGVRETQYF; DNA: TGCGCCAGCAGCCAAGGAGCGGGAGTGCGGGAGACCCAGTACTTC
V: TRBV27; D: TRBD2; J: TRBJ2-5; CDR3: CASSRGGLKETQYF; DNA: TGTGCCAGCAGTCGGGGGGGACTAAAAGAGACCCAGTACTTC
V: TRBV7-9; D: TRBD1; J: TRBJ1-1; CDR3: CASSEQGGEAFF; DNA: TGTGCCAGCAGCGAACAGGGGGGGGAAGCTTTCTTT
V: TRBV27; D: -; J: TRBJ1-2; CDR3: CASSLNSGVNGVGYTF; DNA: TGTGCCAGCAGTTTAAATTCAGGGGTTAACGGAGTAGGCTACACCTTC
V: TRBV27; D: TRBD2; J: TRBJ2-5; CDR3: CASGELAGVKETQYF; DNA: TGTGCCAGCGGGGAGCTAGCGGGAGTAAAAGAGACCCAGTACTTC
V: TRBV9; D: TRBD2; J: TRBJ2-5; CDR3: CASSGQLAGQGEETQYF; DNA: TGTGCCAGCAGCGGCCAACTAGCGGGACAAGGGGAGGAGACCCAGTACTTC
V: TRBV29-1; D: TRBD1; J: TRBJ2-5; CDR3: CSALDRAQETQYF; DNA: TGCAGCGCCCTGGACAGGGCACAAGAGACCCAGTACTTC
V: TRBV28; D: -; J: TRBJ2-1; CDR3: CASTLAAAQGGDEQFF; DNA: TGTGCCAGCACACTTGCGGCCGCACAGGGGGGGGATGAGCAGTTCTTC
V: TRBV27; D: -; J: TRBJ2-7; CDR3: CASSSQTPHYEQYF; DNA: TGTGCCAGCAGTTCTCAGACTCCACACTACGAGCAGTACTTC
V: TRBV5-4; D: -; J: TRBJ2-7; CDR3: CASSLYASEDYEQYF; DNA: TGTGCCAGCAGCTTGTACGCTAGCGAAGACTACGAGCAGTACTTC
V: TRBV11-2; D: TRBD2; J: TRBJ2-5; CDR3: CATGGGEWELRMGETQYF; DNA: TGTGCCACCGGCGGGGGGGAGTGGGAGTTAAGGATGGGTGAGACCCAGTACTTC
V: TRBV27; D: -; J: TRBJ2-7; CDR3: CASSLATTGQPSYEQYF; DNA: TGTGCCAGCAGTTTAGCCACGACAGGCCAACCCTCCTACGAGCAGTACTTC
V: TRBV7-9; D: -; J: TRBJ1-4; CDR3: CASSFRVGEKLFF; DNA: TGTGCCAGCAGCTTCAGGGTTGGTGAAAAACTGTTTTTT
V: TRBV5-8; D: -; J: TRBJ2-1; CDR3: CASNMFLYNEQFF; DNA: TGTGCCAGTAACATGTTCCTTTACAATGAGCAGTTCTTC
V: TRBV28; D: -; J: TRBJ2-1; CDR3: CASSPFGVKGNNEQFF; DNA: TGTGCCAGCAGCCCGTTTGGGGTGAAGGGGAACAATGAGCAGTTCTTC
V: TRBV28; D: -; J: TRBJ2-7; CDR3: CASCPPQEGSYEQYF; DNA: TGTGCCAGCTGCCCCCCTCAGGAGGGGTCCTACGAGCAGTACTTC
V: TRBV5-4; D: TRBD2; J: TRBJ2-3; CDR3: CASSPTSGSEDTQYF; DNA: TGTGCCAGCAGCCCAACCAGCGGGAGTGAGGATACGCAGTATTTT
V: TRBV6-5; D: TRBD2; J: TRBJ2-7; CDR3: CASSYGTSGISYEQYF; DNA: TGTGCCAGCAGTTACGGTACTAGCGGAATCTCCTACGAGCAGTACTTC
V: TRBV5-6; D: -; J: TRBJ2-5; CDR3: CASINGIETQYF; DNA: TGTGCCAGCATAAACGGTATAGAGACCCAGTACTTC
V: TRBV9; D: -; J: TRBJ2-2; CDR3: CASSPRGYTGELFF; DNA: TGTGCCAGCAGCCCGCGCGGGTACACCGGGGAGCTGTTTTTT
V: TRBV18; D: TRBD1; J: TRBJ1-2; CDR3: CASSPNRGVRYTF; DNA: TGTGCCAGCTCACCAAACAGGGGCGTTCGCTACACCTTC
V: TRBV18; D: -; J: TRBJ2-1; CDR3: CASSLTEVDEQFF; DNA: TGTGCCAGCTCACTCACCGAGGTCGATGAGCAGTTCTTC
V: TRBV5-1; D: TRBD1; J: TRBJ1-2; CDR3: CASSLADRAGYTF; DNA: TGCGCCAGCAGCTTGGCGGACAGGGCTGGCTACACCTTC
V: TRBV19; D: -; J: TRBJ1-2; CDR3: CASALMGGTGYDGYTF; DNA: TGTGCCAGTGCTTTGATGGGCGGAACAGGGTACGATGGCTACACCTTC
V: TRBV2; D: -; J: TRBJ1-1; CDR3: CASTQGRNSEAFF; DNA: TGCGCCAGCACTCAGGGTCGCAACTCTGAAGCTTTCTTT
V: TRBV6-1; D: -; J: TRBJ1-2; CDR3: CASIASSGGSGGYTF; DNA: TGTGCCAGCATCGCCTCGTCGGGGGGGTCAGGTGGCTACACCTTC
V: TRBV13; D: -; J: TRBJ2-7; CDR3: CASSLSQEGKGQYF; DNA: TGTGCCAGCAGCTTAAGCCAGGAGGGGAAAGGGCAGTACTTC
V: TRBV5-1; D: -; J: TRBJ1-2; CDR3: CASSLGQGGYGYTF; DNA: TGCGCCAGCAGCCTTGGGCAGGGAGGGTATGGCTACACCTTC
V: TRBV25-1; D: TRBD1; J: TRBJ2-3; CDR3: CASSAPWTGTTTDTQYF; DNA: TGTGCCAGCAGTGCCCCTTGGACAGGGACAACCACAGATACGCAGTATTTT
V: TRBV7-9; D: -; J: TRBJ2-5; CDR3: CASSLSGIQETQYF; DNA: TGTGCCAGCAGCTTATCCGGGATCCAAGAGACCCAGTACTTC
V: TRBV28; D: -; J: TRBJ2-7; CDR3: CASTTLSREQYF; DNA: TGTGCCAGCACCACCCTGAGCCGCGAGCAGTACTTC
V: TRBV28; D: -; J: TRBJ1-5; CDR3: CASSSPTGMGQPQHF; DNA: TGTGCCAGCAGTTCTCCGACAGGTATGGGTCAGCCCCAGCATTTT
V: TRBV6-1; D: TRBD2; J: TRBJ2-7; CDR3: CASDLLAGGPQYF; DNA: TGTGCCAGCGACCTACTAGCGGGAGGGCCGCAGTACTTC